This T cell receptor beta chain appears in the sequencing data of a study of blood T cell repertoires in COVID-19. Study overall: COVID-19 samples from acute and convalescent phases originated in the United States, Italy and Spain.

The V end was cut by 2 bases, the J end by 2 bases, with 5 bases between. Germline CDR1 is MNHEY and CDR2 is SVGEGT. This CDR3 contains 13 residues. In the original processing: Using reference gene primer amplification, nucleated cell counts were estimated. This table comes from immunoSEQ multiplex PCR, and its TCRdb copy is limited to in-frame clones, with some not included. V, J and clone size were drawn from that table, and D and trimming were deduced from the DNA. The data show some 120,000 clones, with about nine tenths seen just once and about 1.9% held by the top ten. The chain joins TRBV6-2 or TRBV6-3 to TRBJ2-3; D unclear. The origin of this receptor is a human donor with active COVID-19. The donor label of this sample is uncertain. Material for sequencing was peripheral blood. The CDR3 region is CASSYRYTDTQYF. CDR3 DNA sequence: TGTGCCAGCAGTTACCGTTACACAGATACGCAGTATTTT.